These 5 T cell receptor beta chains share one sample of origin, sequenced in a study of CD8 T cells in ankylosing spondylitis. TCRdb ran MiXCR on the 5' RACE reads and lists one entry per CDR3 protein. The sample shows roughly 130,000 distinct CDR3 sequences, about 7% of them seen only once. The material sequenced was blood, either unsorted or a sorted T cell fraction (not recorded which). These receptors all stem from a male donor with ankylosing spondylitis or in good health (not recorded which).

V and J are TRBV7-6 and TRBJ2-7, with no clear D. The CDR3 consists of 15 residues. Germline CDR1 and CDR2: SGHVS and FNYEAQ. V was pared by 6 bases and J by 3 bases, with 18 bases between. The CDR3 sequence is CASSLKGGLHYEQYF. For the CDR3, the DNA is TGTGCCAGCAGTCTAAAGGGCGGCCTACACTACGAGCAGTACTTC.

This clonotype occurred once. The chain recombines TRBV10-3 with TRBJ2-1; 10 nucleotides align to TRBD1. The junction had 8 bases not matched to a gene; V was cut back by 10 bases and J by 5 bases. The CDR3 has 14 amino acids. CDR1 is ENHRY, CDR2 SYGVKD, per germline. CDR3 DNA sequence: TGTGCCACCTCCCCGGGACAGGGGAACAATGAGCAGTTCTTC. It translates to CATSPGQGNNEQFF.

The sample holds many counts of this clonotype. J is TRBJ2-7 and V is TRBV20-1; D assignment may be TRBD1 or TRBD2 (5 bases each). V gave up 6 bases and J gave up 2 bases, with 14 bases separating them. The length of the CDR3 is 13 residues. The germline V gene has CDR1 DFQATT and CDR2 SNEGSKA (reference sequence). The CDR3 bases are TGCAGTGCCAGACGGGGCCCCCCCTACGAGCAGTACTTC. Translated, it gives CSARRGPPYEQYF.

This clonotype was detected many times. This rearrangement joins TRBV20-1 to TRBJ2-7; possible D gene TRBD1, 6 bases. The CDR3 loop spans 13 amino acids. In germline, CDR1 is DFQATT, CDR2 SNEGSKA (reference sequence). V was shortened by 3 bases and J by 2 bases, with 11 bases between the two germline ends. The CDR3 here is CSARGHQTYEQYF. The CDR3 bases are TGCAGTGCTAGGGGACACCAAACCTACGAGCAGTACTTC.

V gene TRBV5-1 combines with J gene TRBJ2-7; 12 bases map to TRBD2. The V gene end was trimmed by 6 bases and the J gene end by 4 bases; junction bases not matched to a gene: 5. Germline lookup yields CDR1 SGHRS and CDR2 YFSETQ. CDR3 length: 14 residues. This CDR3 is CASKAGTSGYEQYF. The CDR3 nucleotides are TGCGCCAGCAAGGCCGGGACTAGCGGGTACGAGCAGTACTTC.